This passage covers 6 T cell receptor beta chains from one sample sequenced in a study of cytomegalovirus exposure and HLA in healthy donors. 13 Jbeta primers and 60 Vbeta primers were used for the PCR. The repertoire was sequenced with immunoSEQ multiplex PCR; TCRdb's copy has only in-frame clones and lacks some. This table has some 70,000 clones, around 78% appearing once. The specimen sequenced was PBMCs. All receptors come from a man in his fifties or sixties in good health and CMV-seronegative.

The chain recombines TRBV5-1 with TRBJ2-2; 9 bases map to TRBD2. This CDR3 contains 16 residues. The V gene's germline CDR1 is SGHRS and CDR2 YFSETQ. V shed 2 bases, J shed 2 bases, and the junction held 4 bases outside the gene matches. The CDR3 is CASSFRLAGNTGELFF. The CDR3 bases are TGCGCCAGCAGCTTTAGGCTAGCGGGAAACACCGGGGAGCTGTTTTTT. The entire variable domain, with the rest obtained from reference TRBV5-1 and TRBJ2-2, is as follows: KAGVTQTPRYLIKTRGQQVTLSCSPISGHRSVSWYQQTPGQGLQFLFEYFSETQRNKGNFPGRFSGRQFSNSRSEMNVSTLELGDSALYLCASSFRLAGNTGELFFGEGSRLTVL.

V and J are TRBV7-8 and TRBJ1-1; unclear D gene. CDR1 and CDR2 (germline): SGHVS, FQNEAQ. The CDR3 contains 18 residues. Trimming pared 1 base from V and 1 base from J, leaving 19 bases between. CDR3 sequence: CASSLVFSGSRRNTEAFF. The CDR3 DNA reads as TGTGCCAGCAGCTTAGTGTTCTCGGGATCTCGGAGGAACACTGAAGCTTTCTTT.

The gene calls are TRBV15 and TRBJ1-1; D unresolved. CDR3 length equals 13 residues. V lost 0 bases, J lost 8 bases, and 10 bases lay in between. Germline V gives CDR1 LNHNV, CDR2 YYDKDF (reference sequence). CDR3 sequence: CATSRDRFGEAFF. The CDR3 nucleotides are TGTGCCACCAGCAGAGATAGGTTCGGGGAAGCTTTCTTT.

The chain links TRBV11-2 to TRBJ1-2; TRBD1 might be the D (5 bases). The CDR3 totals 16 residues. CDR1 is SGHAT, CDR2 FQNNGV, per germline. Between the trimmed V and J ends, which lost 5 bases and 3 bases, there was a span of 19 bases. The CDR3: CASSPEAGLIDYGYTF. DNA for the CDR3: TGTGCCAGCAGCCCGGAAGCAGGGTTAATCGACTATGGCTACACCTTC. Together with reference TRBV11-2 and TRBJ1-2, the CDR3 gives the full variable domain: EAGVAQSPRYKIIEKRQSVAFWCNPISGHATLYWYQQILGQGPKLLIQFQNNGVVDDSQLPKDRFSAERLKGVDSTLKIQPAKLEDSAVYLCASSPEAGLIDYGYTFGSGTRLTVV.

V is TRBV6-1 and J is TRBJ1-3, with D unclear. V lost 10 bases, J lost 0 bases, and 10 bases lay in between. The CDR3 runs 13 residues. Germline V gives CDR1 MNHNS, CDR2 SASEGT. This chain's CDR3 is CATSSFSGNTIYF. The DNA for the CDR3 is TGTGCCACCTCGAGTTTCTCTGGAAACACCATATATTTT.

This clone was seen just once. The chain combines TRBV18 with TRBJ1-1, with D perhaps TRBD1 (6 bases). CDR3 length: 11 amino acids. Germline V gene sequence: CDR1 KGHSH, CDR2 LQKENI. Trimming removed 6 bases at V and 8 bases at J, with 10 bases between. CDR3 nucleotide sequence: TGTGCCAGCTCCGGCACAGGGGAAGCTTTCTTT. Translation: CASSGTGEAFF.